This T cell receptor beta chain was found in a study of T-cell memory formation after mild COVID-19. Germline assignment: CDR1 SEHNR and CDR2 FQNEAQ (reference sequence). The CDR3 runs to 13 residues. The V end lost 3 bases, the J end lost 1 base, and 6 bases lay between the germline ends. This clonotype was counted between two and nine times. Its matching antigen is unknown. Constant-segment primers and 5'RACE yielded cDNA libraries for TCR alpha and TCR beta, each carrying sample barcodes and UMIs. Each CDR3 protein is one row after TCRdb ran MiXCR on the 5' RACE reads. The table lists 350,000 to 500,000 distinct CDR3 sequences, 15% to 20% of them singletons. Study observations and caveats: Some clones that responded were present in memory (sampled pre-infection), which suggests cross-reactive memory joined.

This clonotype was sampled from an adult woman who had mild COVID-19 (a few samples of this study predate the infection). Cell type and time point are not known. Sequencing was carried out using PBMCs or a T cell subset sorted from them (not recorded which). The rearrangement joins TRBV7-9 to TRBJ2-5; D is uncertain. CDR3 protein: CASSFWSQETQYF. CDR3 sequence (DNA): TGTGCCAGCAGCTTCTGGAGCCAAGAGACCCAGTACTTC.